This T cell receptor beta chain was sequenced for a study of shared clonotypes between healthy human individuals. As to this clone: No antigen is known for it.

Sequencing on ten immunoSEQ deep assay plates was performed for unsorted PBMC DNA. Original data processing: Junction-only immunoSEQ sequences carried no quality scores, so filtering differed. Measured with immunoSEQ multiplex PCR; TCRdb has only the in-frame clones, and not every one. D and trimming come from the DNA, and the V and J calls and clone size come from that table. The repertoire consists of some 480,000 clones, with around 80% occurring once and the leading ten covering 12%. General study results and limits: Researchers sampled only blood; tissue repertoires likely differ.

The germline V and J ends were trimmed by 7 bases and 4 bases, with 14 bases remaining between them. The CDR3 spans 14 residues. Germline CDR1 is MDHEN and CDR2 is SYDVKM. The chain combines TRBV28 with TRBJ1-5; weak D call: TRBD1 (6 bases). Sequenced input: PBMCs. The TCR was taken from a middle-aged woman in good health. Some clones in this sample may be carry-over from other donors' samples. CDR3 sequence (DNA): TGTGCCAGCACTATGACAGGCACTAATCAGCCCCAGCATTTT. Protein sequence: CASTMTGTNQPQHF.